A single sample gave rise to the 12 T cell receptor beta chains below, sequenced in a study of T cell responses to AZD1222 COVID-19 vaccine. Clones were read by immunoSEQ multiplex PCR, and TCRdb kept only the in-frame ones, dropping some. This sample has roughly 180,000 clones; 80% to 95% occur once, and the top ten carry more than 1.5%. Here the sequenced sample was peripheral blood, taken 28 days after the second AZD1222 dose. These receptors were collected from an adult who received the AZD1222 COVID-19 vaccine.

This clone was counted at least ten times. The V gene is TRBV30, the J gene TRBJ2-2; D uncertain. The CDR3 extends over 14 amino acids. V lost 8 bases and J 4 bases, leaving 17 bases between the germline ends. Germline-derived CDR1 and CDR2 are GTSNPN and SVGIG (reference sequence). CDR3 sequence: CAQASGIGTGELFF. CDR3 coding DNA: TGTGCCCAGGCAAGTGGTATCGGCACCGGGGAGCTGTTTTTT.

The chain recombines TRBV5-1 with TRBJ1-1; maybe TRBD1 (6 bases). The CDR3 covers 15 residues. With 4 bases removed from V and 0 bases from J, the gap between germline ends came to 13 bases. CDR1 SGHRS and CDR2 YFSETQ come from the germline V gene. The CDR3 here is CASSRGQGMNTEAFF. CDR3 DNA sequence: TGCGCCAGCAGCCGGGGGCAGGGTATGAACACTGAAGCTTTCTTT. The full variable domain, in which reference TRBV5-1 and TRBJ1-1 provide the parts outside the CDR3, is KAGVTQTPRYLIKTRGQQVTLSCSPISGHRSVSWYQQTPGQGLQFLFEYFSETQRNKGNFPGRFSGRQFSNSRSEMNVSTLELGDSALYLCASSRGQGMNTEAFFGQGTRLTVV.

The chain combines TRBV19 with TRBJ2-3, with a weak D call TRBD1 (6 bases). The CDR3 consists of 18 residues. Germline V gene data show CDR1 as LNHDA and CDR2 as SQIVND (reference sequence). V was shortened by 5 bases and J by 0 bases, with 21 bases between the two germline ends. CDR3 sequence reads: CASSAGAVVGVSTDTQYF. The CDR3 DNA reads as TGTGCCAGTAGTGCAGGGGCGGTTGTTGGGGTTAGCACAGATACGCAGTATTTT.

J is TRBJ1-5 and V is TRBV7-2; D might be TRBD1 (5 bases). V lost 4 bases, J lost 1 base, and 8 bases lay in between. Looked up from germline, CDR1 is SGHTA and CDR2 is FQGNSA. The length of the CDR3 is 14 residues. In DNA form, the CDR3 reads TGTGCCAGCAGCTGGACATCAAGCAATCAGCCCCAGCATTTT. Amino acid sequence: CASSWTSSNQPQHF.

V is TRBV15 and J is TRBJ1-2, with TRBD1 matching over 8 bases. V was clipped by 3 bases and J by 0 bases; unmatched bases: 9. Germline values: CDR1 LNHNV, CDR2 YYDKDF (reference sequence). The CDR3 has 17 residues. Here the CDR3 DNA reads TGTGCCACCAGCAGGGCCTTCTGGACAGGGCCTAACTATGGCTACACCTTC. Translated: CATSRAFWTGPNYGYTF.

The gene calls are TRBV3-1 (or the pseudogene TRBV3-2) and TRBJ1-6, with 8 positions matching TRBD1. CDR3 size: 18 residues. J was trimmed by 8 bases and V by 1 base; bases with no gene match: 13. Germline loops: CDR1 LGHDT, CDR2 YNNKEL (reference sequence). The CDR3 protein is CASSQGRQGSSRDSPLHF. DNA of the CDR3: TGTGCCAGCAGCCAAGGGAGACAGGGGAGCTCGAGGGATTCACCCCTCCACTTT.

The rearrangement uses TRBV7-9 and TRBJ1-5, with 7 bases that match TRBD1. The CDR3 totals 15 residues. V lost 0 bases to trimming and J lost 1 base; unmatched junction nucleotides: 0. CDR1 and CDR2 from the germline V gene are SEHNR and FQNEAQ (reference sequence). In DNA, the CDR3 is TGTGCCAGCAGCTTAGCGGACAGGAGCAATCAGCCCCAGCATTTT. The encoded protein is CASSLADRSNQPQHF. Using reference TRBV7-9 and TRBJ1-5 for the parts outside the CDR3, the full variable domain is DTGVSQNPRHKITKRGQNVTFRCDPISEHNRLYWYRQTLGQGPEFLTYFQNEAQLEKSRLLSDRFSAERPKGSFSTLEIQRTEQGDSAMYLCASSLADRSNQPQHFGDGTRLSIL.

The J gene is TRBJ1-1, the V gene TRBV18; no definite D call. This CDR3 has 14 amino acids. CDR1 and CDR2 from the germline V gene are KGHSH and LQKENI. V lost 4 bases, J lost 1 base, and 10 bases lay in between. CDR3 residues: CASSQGPSNTEAFF. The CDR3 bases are TGTGCCAGCTCACAGGGCCCCTCGAACACTGAAGCTTTCTTT.

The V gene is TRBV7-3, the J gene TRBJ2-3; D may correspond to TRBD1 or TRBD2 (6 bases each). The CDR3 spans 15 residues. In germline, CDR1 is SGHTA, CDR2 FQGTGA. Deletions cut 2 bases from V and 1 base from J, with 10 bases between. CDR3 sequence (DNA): TGTGCCAGCAGCTTAGGGGGGCTCGGCACAGATACGCAGTATTTT. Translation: CASSLGGLGTDTQYF. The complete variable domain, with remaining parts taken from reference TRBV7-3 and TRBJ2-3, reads GAGVSQTPSNKVTEKGKYVELRCDPISGHTALYWYRQSLGQGPEFLIYFQGTGAADDSGLPNDRFFAVRPEGSVSTLKIQRTERGDSAVYLCASSLGGLGTDTQYFGPGTRLTVL.

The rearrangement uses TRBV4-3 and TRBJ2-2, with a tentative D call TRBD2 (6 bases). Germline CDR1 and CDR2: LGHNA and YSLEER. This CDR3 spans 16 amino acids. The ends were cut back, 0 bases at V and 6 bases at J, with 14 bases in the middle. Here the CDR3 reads CASSQEYPPGAGELFF. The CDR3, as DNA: TGCGCCAGCAGCCAAGAGTACCCCCCGGGGGCCGGGGAGCTGTTTTTT.

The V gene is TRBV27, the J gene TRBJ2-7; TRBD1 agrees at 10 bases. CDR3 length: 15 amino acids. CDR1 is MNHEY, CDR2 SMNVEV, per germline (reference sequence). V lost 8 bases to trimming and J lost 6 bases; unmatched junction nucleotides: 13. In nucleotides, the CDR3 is TGTGCCAGCGGAACGGGGGGGACAGGGGTAGGCGAGCAGTACTTC. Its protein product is CASGTGGTGVGEQYF.

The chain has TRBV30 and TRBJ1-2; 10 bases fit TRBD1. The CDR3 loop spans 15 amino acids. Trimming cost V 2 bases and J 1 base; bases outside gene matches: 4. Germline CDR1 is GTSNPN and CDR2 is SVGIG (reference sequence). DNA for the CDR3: TGTGCCTGGAGTTCCGGGACAGGGGTTAACTATGGCTACACCTTC. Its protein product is CAWSSGTGVNYGYTF.